These 21 T cell receptor beta chains came from one sample sequenced in a study of blood T cells in healthy people across ages. Primers used in a second PCR of about 6 to 12 cycles were a sample-barcoded 5' primer and a J-beta primer mix. One entry per CDR3 protein, called by TCRdb with MiXCR from the 5' RACE reads. The table shows around 990,000 distinct CDR3 sequences, with roughly a quarter occurring only once. The sample was also linked to a second study, of T cells of mothers and their children.

What was sequenced was blood. The receptors here all came from a girl aged 2-9 years in good health.

This CDR3 reads CSVEISSGNTIYF. CDR3 in DNA: TGCAGCGTTGAAATTTCCTCTGGAAACACCATATATTTT. The chain employs TRBV29-1 and TRBJ1-3, with unresolved D. V lost 2 bases to trimming and J lost 0 bases, with 5 bases between them. This CDR3 contains 13 residues. Per germline, CDR1 SQVTM and CDR2 ANQGSEA.

V and J are TRBV9 and TRBJ1-2, with 7 nucleotides matching TRBD1. The CDR3 contains 13 residues. Germline CDR1 and CDR2: SGDLS and YYNGEE. J gave up 6 bases and V 10 bases, and 12 bases lay outside the gene matches. Here the CDR3 DNA reads TGTGCCGGCACCATGAACAGGGGTGATGGCTACACCTTC. This encodes CAGTMNRGDGYTF.

This clonotype was observed many times. The chain combines TRBV4-1 with TRBJ1-4, with TRBD1 matching 8 bases. Germline V lookup: CDR1 MGHRA, CDR2 YSYEKL. Trimming took 3 bases from V and 10 from J; bases not matched to a gene: 4. The CDR3 totals 13 residues. Here the CDR3 reads CASSQTGEVKLFF. The CDR3 DNA reads TGCGCCAGCAGCCAGACAGGGGAAGTAAAACTGTTTTTT.

This clonotype came up a few times. The chain couples TRBV4-3 to TRBJ2-7; no clear D gene. Trimming took off 0 bases at V and 3 bases at J, with 12 bases between the two ends. The CDR3 consists of 15 residues. Germline CDR1 LGHNA, CDR2 YSLEER. The CDR3, as DNA: TGCGCCAGCAGCCAAGATTGGGTAGGCAACTACGAGCAGTACTTC. Translated: CASSQDWVGNYEQYF.

This clonotype was detected a few times. The J gene is TRBJ2-3, the V gene TRBV24-1; D call uncertain. V gave up 9 bases and J gave up 6 bases, with 15 bases separating them. Germline CDR1 is KGHDR and CDR2 is SFDVKD. The CDR3 is 13 amino acids. CDR3 region: CATVGQIGDTQYF. The CDR3 nucleotides are TGTGCCACCGTGGGCCAAATTGGGGATACGCAGTATTTT.

This clonotype was seen repeatedly, ten times or more. The chain links TRBV7-2 to TRBJ2-7; a weak D match, TRBD1 (6 bases). The CDR3 spans 13 residues. V was shortened by 4 bases and J by 0 bases, with 7 bases between the two germline ends. Germline CDR1 is SGHTA and CDR2 is FQGNSA. CDR3 nucleotides: TGTGCCAGCAGCTCGGACAGCTCCTACGAGCAGTACTTC. Its translation: CASSSDSSYEQYF.

This clonotype has just a few counts. The chain recombines TRBV5-1 with TRBJ2-7; 9 bases agree with TRBD1. CDR1 SGHRS and CDR2 YFSETQ come from the germline V gene. Trimming at V came to 2 bases and at J to 6 bases, leaving 9 bases not matched to a gene. The CDR3 runs to 15 residues. The CDR3 DNA follows: TGCGCCAGCAGCTTAAGACAGGGGGTAGGTGGCGAGCAGTACTTC. As protein: CASSLRQGVGGEQYF.

This clonotype was found many times. The chain combines TRBV20-1 with TRBJ2-3; D possibly corresponds to TRBD2 (6 bases). The germline V gene has CDR1 DFQATT and CDR2 SNEGSKA (reference sequence). Trimming left V 8 bases short and J 5 bases short, with 11 bases between. The CDR3 contains 11 residues. The CDR3 DNA reads TGCAGTACCCGTAGCGGAGATACGCAGTATTTT. Amino acid sequence: CSTRSGDTQYF.

The chain recombines TRBV29-1 with TRBJ1-1, with D unresolved. The germline V gene has CDR1 SQVTM and CDR2 ANQGSEA. The CDR3 loop spans 14 amino acids. Trimming left V 6 bases short and J 4 bases short, with 18 bases between. The CDR3 protein is CSVPGSWEGTEAFF. The CDR3 DNA reads TGCAGCGTCCCGGGTTCCTGGGAGGGCACTGAAGCTTTCTTT.

This rearrangement joins TRBV29-1 to TRBJ1-2; D is uncertain. Germline CDR1 and CDR2: SQVTM and ANQGSEA. The CDR3 extends over 14 amino acids. V was trimmed by 4 bases and J by 0 bases, leaving 12 bases between them. CDR3 loop: CSVVPAVTNYGYTF. The CDR3, as DNA: TGCAGCGTTGTGCCAGCGGTAACTAACTATGGCTACACCTTC.

This clonotype was observed a few times. The chain uses TRBV7-2 and TRBJ2-7, with 7 positions matching TRBD1. This CDR3 is built from 13 residues. Germline CDR1 and CDR2: SGHTA and FQGNSA. Trimming took 6 bases from V and 2 from J; bases not matched to a gene: 4. CDR3 nucleotide sequence: TGTGCCAGCAGGCTAGGGGGCACCTACGAGCAGTACTTC. Its protein product is CASRLGGTYEQYF.

The chain joins TRBV10-3 to TRBJ1-1, with TRBD1 as a possible D gene (5 bases). The V end lost 6 bases, the J end lost 7 bases, and 18 bases lay between the germline ends. CDR3 length equals 14 residues. Germline CDR1 is ENHRY and CDR2 is SYGVKD. DNA for the CDR3: TGTGCCATCAGAGCGGGGACGGCTTCGGGTGAAGCTTTCTTT. This encodes CAIRAGTASGEAFF.

This clonotype was observed a handful of times. The chain uses TRBV3-1 and TRBJ2-1; TRBD2 agrees at 12 bases. Germline V gene data show CDR1 as LGHDT and CDR2 as YNNKEL (reference sequence). The CDR3 covers 16 residues. Germline trimming cut 3 bases from V and 8 bases from J; bases unmatched to any gene: 8. The CDR3 here is CASSHDLAGGGDEQFF. As DNA, the CDR3 is TGTGCCAGCAGCCATGACCTAGCGGGAGGGGGTGATGAGCAGTTCTTC.

The chain uses TRBV2 and TRBJ2-1; the D is unclear. CDR1 and CDR2 (germline): SNHLY, FYNNEI. Deletions cut 8 bases from V and 8 bases from J, with 13 bases between. CDR3 size: 12 residues. The chain's CDR3 is CASSGTLDEQFF. The CDR3 DNA reads TGTGCCAGCTCCGGAACCCTGGATGAGCAGTTCTTC.

The chain carries TRBV29-1 and TRBJ2-3, with D unclear. CDR3 length equals 17 residues. Germline-derived CDR1 and CDR2 are SQVTM and ANQGSEA. The germline V and J ends were trimmed by 3 bases and 2 bases, with 21 bases remaining between them. CDR3 in amino acids: CSVDGLVHGIPTDTQYF. CDR3 nucleotides: TGCAGCGTTGATGGATTAGTTCACGGAATCCCCACAGATACGCAGTATTTT.

This chain joins TRBV11-1 and TRBJ2-3, with D maybe TRBD2 (6 bases). V dropped 5 bases and J dropped 5 bases, with 17 bases sitting between them. The germline V gene encodes CDR1 SGHAT and CDR2 FQDESV (reference sequence). The CDR3 runs 15 residues. CDR3: CASSKKSGAIDTQYF. The DNA for the CDR3 is TGTGCCAGCAGCAAAAAGTCGGGAGCAATAGATACGCAGTATTTT.

CDR3 sequence reads: CASRGETSTETQYF. CDR3 coding DNA: TGCGCCAGCAGAGGCGAGACTTCGACGGAGACCCAGTACTTC. The rearrangement links TRBV10-2 to TRBJ2-5; D unclear. The CDR3 runs to 14 residues. Trimming left V 6 bases short and J 5 bases short, with 16 bases between. Germline V CDR1 and CDR2: WSHSY, SAAADI.

The chain carries TRBV9 and TRBJ1-5; D is ambiguous. The CDR3 length is 13 residues. Germline CDR1 and CDR2: SGDLS and YYNGEE. Deletions cut 1 base from V and 4 bases from J, with 6 bases between. The CDR3 DNA reads TGTGCCAGCAGCGTAAGGTATAATCAGCCCCAGCATTTT. Amino acids: CASSVRYNQPQHF.

This clonotype was recorded once. V gene TRBV4-2 combines with J gene TRBJ1-2, with TRBD1 matching over 7 bases. The germline V gene encodes CDR1 LGHNA and CDR2 YNFKEQ. V gave up 2 bases and J gave up 2 bases; unmatched junction bases: 8. The CDR3 contains 16 residues. The CDR3 region is CASSQKGPGGNYGYTF. CDR3 DNA sequence: TGTGCCAGCAGCCAAAAGGGACCAGGGGGAAACTATGGCTACACCTTC.

The rearrangement links TRBV9 to TRBJ1-2; weak D call: TRBD1 (5 bases). The CDR3 has 15 residues. Germline values: CDR1 SGDLS, CDR2 YYNGEE. The ends were cut back, 0 bases at V and 0 bases at J, with 9 bases in the middle. The CDR3 region has the DNA TGTGCCAGCAGCGTAGGAGGGGTTGCTAACTATGGCTACACCTTC. Amino acid sequence: CASSVGGVANYGYTF.

This clonotype was counted only a few times. The chain couples TRBV7-2 to TRBJ2-5; D is tentatively TRBD1 or TRBD2 (6 bases each). Gene TRBJ2-7 matches the end of the DNA better, so the J call may be wrong. The CDR3 extends over 16 amino acids. Germline V gene data show CDR1 as SGHTA and CDR2 as FQGNSA. The CDR3 here is CASSLEGGSLNYEQYF. The DNA of the CDR3 is TGTGCCAGCAGCTTAGAGGGGGGTTCTCTCAACTACGAGCAGTACTTC.